This T cell receptor beta chain originates from a study of T cells in Graves' hyperthyroidism and ophthalmopathy. Study observations and caveats: Ophthalmopathy got predicted by the model a median roughly 6.4 months before its onset. In blood, most of the thyroid clonotypes expanded above 0.001 were also present.

At least 3 on the Clinical Activity Score was recorded for ophthalmopathy patients, who also had NOSPECS grade at least 4 and duration under 3 months. The authors obtained PBMCs from more than 9.5 ml of fresh peripheral blood. Amplification targeted TCR beta CDR3 regions from RNA transcripts. HTBI primers were used for first-round RT-PCR of the TCR CDR3. TCRdb ran MiXCR on the multiplex PCR reads and lists one entry per CDR3 protein. This table has hundreds of thousands of distinct CDR3 sequences, around 20% appearing once. The germline CDR1 and CDR2 sequences are GTSNPN and SVGIG (reference sequence). V gave up 5 bases and J gave up 1 base, with 12 bases separating them. The CDR3 extends over 13 amino acids. This clonotype has only a few counts. Its antigen is unknown.

The sequencing input was blood. This receptor was obtained from a man between 40 and 49 years old with Graves' ophthalmopathy. This chain connects TRBV30 to TRBJ2-7; TRBD2 might be the D (5 bases). CDR3 in amino acids: CAWVAGGSYEQYF. CDR3 sequence (DNA): TGTGCCTGGGTGGCGGGCGGATCCTACGAGCAGTACTTC.